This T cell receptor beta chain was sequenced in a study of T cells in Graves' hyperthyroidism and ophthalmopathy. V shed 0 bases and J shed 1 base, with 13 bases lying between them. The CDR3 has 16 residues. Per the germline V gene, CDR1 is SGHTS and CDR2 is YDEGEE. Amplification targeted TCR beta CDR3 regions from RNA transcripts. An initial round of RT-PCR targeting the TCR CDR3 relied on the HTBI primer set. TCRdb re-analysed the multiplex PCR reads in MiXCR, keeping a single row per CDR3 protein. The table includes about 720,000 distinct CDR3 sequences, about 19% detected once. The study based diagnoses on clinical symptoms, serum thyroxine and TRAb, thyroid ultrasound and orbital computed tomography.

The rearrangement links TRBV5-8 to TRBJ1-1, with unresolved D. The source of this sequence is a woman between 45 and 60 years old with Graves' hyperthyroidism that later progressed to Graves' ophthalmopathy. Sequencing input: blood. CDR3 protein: CASSLDIFVRNTEAFF. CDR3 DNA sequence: TGTGCCAGCAGCTTGGATATATTCGTGCGGAACACTGAAGCTTTCTTT.